These 25 T cell receptor beta chains were all obtained from the same sample, sequenced in a study of Tregs in tolerant kidney transplant recipients. This table comes from immunoSEQ multiplex PCR, and its TCRdb copy is limited to in-frame clones, with some not included. The sample shows 55,000 to 80,000 clones, 95% to 98% of them seen only once. The material sequenced was Tregs from blood, taken before the transplant. The source is a human donor who received a combined kidney and bone marrow transplant.

This chain links TRBV2 with TRBJ2-5; 13 bases are shared with TRBD2. Germline V CDR1 and CDR2: SNHLY, FYNNEI. This CDR3 spans 15 amino acids. Trimming at V came to 0 bases and at J to 9 bases, leaving 4 bases not matched to a gene. CDR3 DNA sequence: TGTGCCAGCAGTGAAGCTGAACTAGCGGGAGGGTCCCAGTACTTC. Its protein is CASSEAELAGGSQYF.

This rearrangement joins TRBV14 to TRBJ1-1; D may be TRBD1 (6 bases). Deletions cut 1 base from V and 4 bases from J, with 7 bases between. Looked up from germline, CDR1 is SGHDN and CDR2 is FVKESK. The CDR3 covers 13 residues. As DNA, the CDR3 is TGTGCCAGCAGCCAAGGCAGGGGCACTGAAGCTTTCTTT. Protein sequence: CASSQGRGTEAFF.

V and J are TRBV29-1 and TRBJ2-1; 7 bases line up with TRBD2. Germline V CDR1 and CDR2: SQVTM, ANQGSEA. The CDR3 is 14 amino acids. Unmatched junction bases numbered 8, after V lost 7 bases and J lost 2 bases. The CDR3: CSAGRRETYNEQFF. CDR3 in DNA: TGCAGCGCCGGGAGGCGGGAGACCTACAATGAGCAGTTCTTC.

J is TRBJ1-1 and V is TRBV9; D gene ambiguous. Trimming took 2 bases from V and 6 from J, leaving 11 bases between them. This CDR3 region has 13 residues. Per germline, CDR1 SGDLS and CDR2 YYNGEE. The CDR3 DNA reads as TGTGCCAGCAGCGTGAGGCAGGACTCTGAAGCTTTCTTT. It is translated as CASSVRQDSEAFF. Full variable domain (missing parts from reference TRBV9 and TRBJ1-1): DSGVTQTPKHLITATGQRVTLRCSPRSGDLSVYWYQQSLDQGLQFLIQYYNGEERAKGNILERFSAQQFPDLHSELNLSSLELGDSALYFCASSVRQDSEAFFGQGTRLTVV.

This chain joins TRBV6-6 and TRBJ2-7; 7 nucleotides agree with TRBD1. The length of the CDR3 is 15 residues. Trimming at V came to 2 bases and at J to 3 bases, leaving 7 bases not matched to a gene. Looked up from germline, CDR1 is MNHNY and CDR2 is SVGAGI (reference sequence). CDR3 DNA sequence: TGTGCCAGCAGTTACCTAACCAACAGGGGCTACGAGCAGTACTTC. Protein product: CASSYLTNRGYEQYF.

V and J are TRBV6-5 and TRBJ1-6; D is perhaps TRBD1 (5 bases). This CDR3 has 14 amino acids. V was cut by 6 bases and J by 10 bases, with 16 bases left in between. The germline CDR1 and CDR2 sequences are MNHEY and SVGAGI. This CDR3 is CASSPGQGGSPLHF. CDR3 nucleotides: TGTGCCAGCAGCCCAGGGCAGGGAGGCTCACCCCTCCACTTT.

The chain combines TRBV2 with TRBJ1-1; D not certain. Germline values: CDR1 SNHLY, CDR2 FYNNEI. The CDR3 extends over 12 amino acids. Trimming took off 6 bases at V and 3 bases at J, with 8 bases between the two ends. CDR3 residues: CASRSGDTEAFF. CDR3 nucleotide sequence: TGTGCCAGCAGGTCCGGGGACACTGAAGCTTTCTTT.

The rearrangement joins TRBV28 to TRBJ2-7; maybe TRBD2 (6 bases). CDR1 and CDR2 from the germline V gene are MDHEN and SYDVKM. V shed 6 bases and J shed 6 bases, with 21 bases lying between them. The CDR3 contains 15 residues. The CDR3 sequence: CASRDPGLRSPEQYF. The CDR3 DNA follows: TGTGCCAGCAGGGATCCGGGACTCAGGTCGCCCGAGCAGTACTTC.

This chain uses TRBV5-4 with TRBJ2-3; D is undetermined. Looked up from germline, CDR1 is SGHNT and CDR2 is YYREEE (reference sequence). This CDR3 is 13 amino acids long. V dropped 1 base and J dropped 4 bases, with 7 bases sitting between them. CDR3 sequence: CASSLFPADTQYF. CDR3 DNA sequence: TGTGCCAGCAGCTTGTTCCCCGCAGATACGCAGTATTTT.

The chain is built from TRBV7-2 and TRBJ1-2; possibly TRBD1 for D (5 bases). V lost 5 bases, J lost 8 bases, and 12 bases lay in between. The CDR3 runs to 12 residues. The V gene's germline CDR1 is SGHTA and CDR2 FQGNSA. The CDR3 coding sequence is TGTGCCAGCAGCCCGGGGGTCGGGGGCTACACCTTC. Amino acids: CASSPGVGGYTF.

The chain links TRBV18 to TRBJ1-4, with TRBD1 matching over 7 bases. CDR1 is KGHSH, CDR2 LQKENI, per germline. The CDR3 totals 17 residues. V dropped 0 bases and J dropped 0; count of bases not matched to a gene: 4. This CDR3 reads CASSPPKTGPTNEKLFF. The CDR3 nucleotides are TGTGCCAGCTCACCACCCAAGACAGGGCCAACTAATGAAAAACTGTTTTTT.

The V gene is TRBV10-1, the J gene TRBJ2-1, with no clear D. Germline-derived CDR1 and CDR2 are WNHNN and SYGVQD (reference sequence). V lost 9 bases and J 4 bases, leaving 22 bases between the germline ends. The CDR3 length is 16 residues. CDR3 amino acids: CARSRSSRKNYNEQFF. CDR3 bases: TGCGCCAGAAGCCGTAGCTCGCGGAAAAATTACAATGAGCAGTTCTTC.

The rearrangement links TRBV5-4 to TRBJ2-5; 11 bases match TRBD2. This CDR3 comprises 16 residues. The germline V gene encodes CDR1 SGHNT and CDR2 YYREEE (reference sequence). The V segment lost 0 bases and the J segment 0 bases; nucleotides outside the gene matches: 1. Here the CDR3 reads CASSLEGLADQETQYF. The DNA of the CDR3 is TGTGCCAGCAGCTTGGAGGGACTAGCGGACCAAGAGACCCAGTACTTC.

The genes are TRBV4-2 and TRBJ2-3; D gene uncertain. The V end lost 1 base, the J end lost 2 bases, and 4 bases lay between the germline ends. This CDR3 spans 13 amino acids. The germline V gene has CDR1 LGHNA and CDR2 YNFKEQ. The CDR3 region is CASSQGNTDTQYF. CDR3 DNA: TGTGCCAGCAGCCAAGGTAACACAGATACGCAGTATTTT.

The V call is TRBV18, the J call TRBJ1-1, with a tentative D call TRBD1 (6 bases). This CDR3 is built from 14 residues. CDR1 and CDR2 from the germline V gene are KGHSH and LQKENI. V gave up 0 bases and J gave up 11 bases, with 16 bases separating them. The CDR3 here is CASSPPGAPRRAFF. The DNA of the CDR3 is TGTGCCAGCTCACCACCGGGGGCGCCCCGCAGGGCTTTCTTT.

V and J are TRBV5-1 and TRBJ2-7; D perhaps matches TRBD1 (6 bases). Trimming shortened V by 2 bases and J by 7 bases, and 22 bases separated the two germline ends. Germline V gives CDR1 SGHRS, CDR2 YFSETQ. The CDR3 is 16 residues long. CDR3 region: CASSFETGLALREQYF. DNA of the CDR3: TGCGCCAGCAGCTTCGAAACAGGGCTGGCCCTTAGGGAGCAGTACTTC.

The chain combines TRBV7-3 with TRBJ1-5; D unresolved. Trimming shortened V by 0 bases and J by 6 bases, and 6 bases separated the two germline ends. This CDR3 is 13 amino acids long. Germline assignment: CDR1 SGHTA and CDR2 FQGTGA. CDR3 in amino acids: CASSLTGSQPQHF. Written as DNA, the CDR3 is TGTGCCAGCAGCTTAACCGGGAGTCAGCCCCAGCATTTT.

This clone was seen just once. This chain uses TRBV21-1 with TRBJ2-3; the table's D call of TRBD1 was not tested on the DNA. TRBV21-1 is termed a pseudogene. This CDR3 is 19 amino acids long. CDR3 coding DNA: TGTGCCAGCAGCAAAGCCCTAAGTTGGACAGGGGGGATCACAGATACGCAGTATTTT. The encoded protein is CASSKALSWTGGITDTQYF.

The rearrangement uses TRBV4-2 and TRBJ1-2; no reliable D call. Germline-derived CDR1 and CDR2 are LGHNA and YNFKEQ. The CDR3 runs 14 residues. The V and J ends lost 0 bases and 2 bases respectively, with 7 bases between them. CDR3 amino acids: CASSQDAQNYGYTF. CDR3 nucleotide sequence: TGTGCCAGCAGCCAAGATGCACAGAACTATGGCTACACCTTC.

The chain joins TRBV6-1 to TRBJ1-6; 8 bases align to TRBD1. This CDR3 is 12 amino acids long. Trimming at V came to 5 bases and at J to 10 bases, leaving 1 base not matched to a gene. Germline lookup yields CDR1 MNHNS and CDR2 SASEGT. The CDR3 region has the DNA TGTGCCAGCAGTCGACAGGGGTCACCCCTCCACTTT. Amino acid sequence: CASSRQGSPLHF.

The rearrangement uses TRBV27 and TRBJ1-1; tentatively, D is TRBD1 (6 bases). The germline V gene has CDR1 MNHEY and CDR2 SMNVEV (reference sequence). This CDR3 region has 14 residues. Trimming took off 2 bases at V and 11 bases at J, with 18 bases between the two ends. The CDR3 DNA reads as TGTGCCAGCAGTTTACAGGGGTATAGTTCTGCGGCTTTCTTT. The encoded protein is CASSLQGYSSAAFF.

The CDR3 here is CAWSVGRGDTEAFF. CDR3 coding DNA: TGTGCCTGGAGTGTTGGCAGGGGGGACACTGAAGCTTTCTTT. The chain recombines TRBV30 with TRBJ1-1; 7 bases align to TRBD1. Germline V lookup: CDR1 GTSNPN, CDR2 SVGIG (reference sequence). Trimming took 0 bases from V and 3 from J; bases not matched to a gene: 4. This CDR3 contains 14 residues.

Here the CDR3 DNA reads TGTGCCAGCAGCCTTTCAGCGGGGGGGTACACAGATACGCAGTATTTT. It codes for CASSLSAGGYTDTQYF. This rearrangement joins TRBV11-3 to TRBJ2-3, with TRBD2 matching over 10 bases. CDR3 length equals 16 residues. V shed 5 bases and J 2 bases; nucleotides not matched to a gene: 7. Germline V gene lookup returns CDR1 SGHNT and CDR2 YENEEA.

The chain is built from TRBV27 and TRBJ2-3, with D tentatively TRBD1 (5 bases). V shed 6 bases and J shed 2 bases, with 6 bases lying between them. Germline V gives CDR1 MNHEY, CDR2 SMNVEV (reference sequence). CDR3 size: 12 residues. Here the CDR3 DNA reads TGTGCCAGCAGGGGGCTCACAGATACGCAGTATTTT. Its protein product is CASRGLTDTQYF.

The chain joins TRBV18 to TRBJ1-2; TRBD1 might be the D (6 bases). The CDR3 is 15 residues long. The V end lost 4 bases, the J end lost 4 bases, and 16 bases lay between the germline ends. In germline, CDR1 is KGHSH, CDR2 LQKENI. The chain's CDR3 is CASSQYTGFRYGYTF. DNA for the CDR3: TGTGCCAGCTCACAGTATACAGGGTTCCGCTATGGCTACACCTTC.